This T cell receptor beta chain was retrieved from a study of blood T cell repertoires in COVID-19. Study in general: The United States, Italy and Spain provided the acute and convalescent COVID-19 samples.

Using immunoSEQ multiplex PCR, the repertoire was profiled, and TCRdb retains in-frame clones only, with some absent. Here the sample spans some 280,000 clones, around four fifths being singletons. The source is a woman aged 45-59 years with active or convalescent COVID-19. Sequencing used peripheral blood.

DNA of the CDR3: TGTGCCACCAGTGATCCGGCCGGGACTAGGTTCGGGGAGCTGTTTTTT. It specifies CATSDPAGTRFGELFF. The chain employs TRBV24-1 and TRBJ2-2; 8 bases line up with TRBD2. J gave up 7 bases and V 3 bases, and 9 bases lay outside the gene matches. CDR3 length equals 16 residues. Germline loops: CDR1 KGHDR, CDR2 SFDVKD.